This paragraph covers one TCR beta chain sequence. This record belongs to a study of cytomegalovirus exposure and HLA in healthy donors. Both 60 Vbeta primers and 13 Jbeta primers went into the PCR. Sequencing was performed with immunoSEQ multiplex PCR; in TCRdb, only in-frame clones are kept and a portion is missing. Here the sample spans 170,000 or so clones, about 80% being singletons. The germline CDR1 and CDR2 sequences are SNHLY and FYNNEI. The length of the CDR3 is 12 residues. Trimming left V 8 bases short and J 9 bases short, with 14 bases between. This receptor was taken from a woman in her thirties in good health and CMV-seronegative. This rearrangement joins TRBV2 to TRBJ2-1; no reliable D call. The sequencing sample was made of PBMCs. The CDR3 spells CASDYEGGEQFF. The CDR3, as DNA: TGTGCCAGCGATTACGAAGGCGGTGAGCAGTTCTTC.